This T cell receptor beta chain was documented in a study of blood T cell repertoires in COVID-19 (TCRdb year 2020). Turning to the overall study: The collaborator samples originated in the United States, Italy and Spain and spanned the acute and convalescent phases of COVID-19. The repertoires were released in a freely available public database meant as a resource for research on the immune response to SARS-CoV-2. The prospective study material was composed of cDNA or gDNA derived from T cells, B-cell-depleted T cells, or PBMCs. A de-identified subject ID, COVID-19 status, age in years and sex were almost always included in the sample metadata. HLA class I and class II types, where available, came from metadata supplied by the sample provider rather than from assay-based typing. The samples were drawn from the first 160 participants of the ongoing ImmuneRACE study and from 950 to 1,500 subjects provided by 6 global collaborators. Deeply sampled blood TCRbeta repertoires from subjects exposed to, actively infected with, or recovered from COVID-19 were included in the dataset.

Regarding this clone: Its target antigen remains unknown. No qualities accompany the bases; no much larger clone lies one base away.

The CDR3 numbers 13 residues from cysteine through phenylalanine. Here the CDR3 DNA is all that survives: 39 bases in frame from base 1. The germline V gene yields SGHAT for CDR1 and FQNNGV for CDR2. The V and J ends are trimmed by 5 bases and 2 bases, leaving 8 bases between them. The immunoSEQ Assay, a bias-controlled multiplex PCR, was used to amplify TCRbeta CDR3 regions from genomic DNA. The original pipeline was this. Within the assay, amplification of reference gene primers was used to estimate how many nucleated cells each sample contained. To quantify the absolute abundance of each unique TCRbeta CDR3 rearrangement, sequence reads were collapsed and filtered. For each sample, productive Simpson clonality was calculated as the square root of Simpson's diversity index across productive rearrangements. TCRdb provides this immuneACCESS table in a form limited to in-frame rearrangements. Some clones are lacking; in checked studies, under half of them reflect an unresolved V gene, and why the rest are absent is not known. V, J and clone size are those of that table, while D and trimming were read from the DNA. This sample lists 90,000 to 130,000 clones; around 86% were detected once. The top ten clones comprise almost 4.5% of the sample.

The study at large found these results: How much clinical and demographic metadata was included differed by source and by participant, and the metadata was provided uncurated.

Each collaborating institution followed its own protocols to collect whole blood in K2EDTA tubes. For TCRbeta analysis, collaborators shipped samples as frozen whole blood, isolated PBMCs, or DNA extracted from either of those sample types. The sequencing sample was made of peripheral blood. The rearrangement combines TRBV11-2 with TRBJ2-3; the D gene cannot be named for sure. This clonotype originated in a man between 40 and 49 years old with acute or convalescent COVID-19. The sequenced DNA is TGTGCCAGCAGCCAAGGAGTCACAGATACGCAGTATTTT. Its product reads: CASSQGVTDTQYF. Outside the CDR3, residues come from the reference TRBV11-2 and TRBJ2-3 proteins, so the full variable domain is: EAGVAQSPRYKIIEKRQSVAFWCNPISGHATLYWYQQILGQGPKLLIQFQNNGVVDDSQLPKDRFSAERLKGVDSTLKIQPAKLEDSAVYLCASSQGVTDTQYFGPGTRLTVL.